Below, 13 T cell receptor beta chains from the same sample are listed, as sequenced in a study of T cells after yellow fever vaccination. TCRdb fed the 5' RACE reads into MiXCR, producing one record per CDR3 protein. Among approximately 120,000 distinct CDR3 sequences listed, roughly 9% were seen once. The sequenced sample was CD8+ T cells sorted from PBMCs, obtained on the day of the yellow fever booster vaccination. The origin of the receptors is a man aged 18-30 years who received the YFV17D yellow fever vaccine.

The rearrangement joins TRBV12-3 or TRBV12-4 to TRBJ2-5; D gene uncertain. Trimming cost V 6 bases and J 4 bases, with 9 bases left between them. The CDR3 totals 12 residues. CDR3 region: CASSRSRETQYF. In nucleotides, the CDR3 is TGTGCCAGCAGCCGGAGTCGAGAGACCCAGTACTTC.

This clonotype was detected only a few times. The chain is built from TRBV7-9 and TRBJ2-1, with 11 bases that match TRBD2. Germline assignment: CDR1 SEHNR and CDR2 FQNEAQ (reference sequence). CDR3 size: 15 residues. J lost 7 bases, V lost 5 bases, and 7 bases had no gene match. As DNA, the CDR3 is TGTGCCAGCAGCGCCCGACTAGCGGGGCTTAATGAGCAGTTCTTC. Residues: CASSARLAGLNEQFF.

This clonotype has only a few counts. V and J are TRBV5-4 and TRBJ2-7, with TRBD2 as a possible D gene (5 bases). Trimming stripped 2 bases from V and 5 bases from J, with 14 bases between. The V gene's germline CDR1 is SGHNT and CDR2 YYREEE (reference sequence). This CDR3 is 14 amino acids long. CDR3 amino acids: CASSLSSGFDEQYV. DNA for the CDR3: TGTGCCAGCAGCTTATCTTCGGGATTCGACGAGCAGTACGTC.

The chain couples TRBV9 to TRBJ2-3; 9 bases map to TRBD2. The CDR3 spans 15 residues. V was clipped by 3 bases and J by 4 bases; unmatched bases: 6. Germline V gives CDR1 SGDLS, CDR2 YYNGEE. The CDR3 DNA sequence: TGTGCCAGCAGCGGAGCGGGGGGCAAAGCAGATACGCAGTATTTT. Translation: CASSGAGGKADTQYF.

In its sample, this clonotype was seen many times. V gene TRBV20-1 combines with J gene TRBJ2-7, with no clear D. The CDR3 runs 13 residues. V was clipped by 3 bases and J by 0 bases, with 9 bases between them. Germline V gene data show CDR1 as DFQATT and CDR2 as SNEGSKA (reference sequence). This CDR3 is CSASSASSYEQYV. The CDR3 DNA sequence: TGCAGTGCTAGCTCAGCGAGCTCCTACGAGCAGTACGTC.

This clonotype was recorded a few times. J is TRBJ1-3 and V is TRBV7-8; D not certain. With 4 bases removed from V and 4 bases from J, the gap between germline ends came to 14 bases. CDR1 SGHVS and CDR2 FQNEAQ come from the germline V gene. The CDR3 consists of 15 residues. The CDR3 DNA reads as TGTGCCAGCAGCTCCGGACGACTGGGAGGAAACACCATATATTTT. This translates into CASSSGRLGGNTIYF.

This clonotype occurred a few times. The chain links TRBV4-1 to TRBJ1-4; D is unresolved. Germline loops: CDR1 MGHRA, CDR2 YSYEKL. This CDR3 is built from 12 residues. Trimming pared 3 bases from V and 8 bases from J, leaving 7 bases between. The CDR3 region has the DNA TGCGCCAGCAGCCAGGTCAGAGAAAAACTGTTTTTT. This sequence encodes CASSQVREKLFF.

This chain links TRBV7-9 with TRBJ2-2; D perhaps matches TRBD2 (6 bases). The germline V gene has CDR1 SEHNR and CDR2 FQNEAQ (reference sequence). V lost 4 bases and J 6 bases, leaving 18 bases between the germline ends. The CDR3 contains 16 residues. DNA for the CDR3: TGTGCCAGCAGCTCCCCACGGGGGTGGAGGTCCGGGGAGCTGTTTTTT. Protein sequence: CASSSPRGWRSGELFF.

This clonotype was observed a handful of times. The rearrangement links TRBV12-3 or TRBV12-4 to TRBJ2-7, with D tentatively TRBD1 (5 bases). Trimming took 9 bases from V and 6 from J, leaving 12 bases between them. The CDR3 has 11 amino acids. CDR3 DNA sequence: TGTGCCAGTCTAAGGGGAAGCGAGCAGTACTTC. It codes for CASLRGSEQYF.

The table lists this clonotype with a few counts. The rearrangement links TRBV7-6 to TRBJ2-2; 7 nucleotides align to TRBD2. CDR1 SGHVS and CDR2 FNYEAQ come from the germline V gene. This CDR3 comprises 15 residues. Germline trimming cut 7 bases from V and 6 bases from J; bases unmatched to any gene: 11. Here the CDR3 DNA reads TGTGCCAGCACCCTAGGGGCTGGGGGGGCCGGGGAGCTGTTTTTT. Translation gives CASTLGAGGAGELFF.

The V and J genes are TRBV4-3 and TRBJ1-1; D might be TRBD1 (6 bases). The CDR3 extends over 15 amino acids. Germline V gives CDR1 LGHNA, CDR2 YSLEER. V lost 1 base, J lost 2 bases, and 11 bases lay in between. CDR3 region: CASSQVLGANTEAFF. CDR3 coding DNA: TGCGCCAGCAGCCAAGTATTGGGGGCCAACACTGAAGCTTTCTTT.

The chain employs TRBV5-1 and TRBJ2-2; D gene uncertain. The V end was cut by 2 bases, the J end by 3 bases, with 11 bases between. The CDR3 spans 15 residues. Germline values: CDR1 SGHRS, CDR2 YFSETQ. The CDR3 sequence: CASSFIEPYTGELFF. For the CDR3, the DNA is TGCGCCAGCAGCTTTATTGAGCCTTACACCGGGGAGCTGTTTTTT.

This clonotype occurred a few times. The chain carries TRBV29-1 and TRBJ2-1; 10 bases match TRBD2. Germline CDR1 SQVTM, CDR2 ANQGSEA. Trimming took 0 bases from V and 8 from J; bases not matched to a gene: 7. CDR3 size: 15 residues. DNA for the CDR3: TGCAGCGTTGAAGATCATGGGACTAGCGAAGATGAGCAGTTCTTC. Its protein product is CSVEDHGTSEDEQFF.